What follows are 25 T cell receptor beta chains derived from one specimen sequenced in a study of blood T cell repertoires in COVID-19. Here immunoSEQ multiplex PCR was the method, and the copy in TCRdb shows in-frame clones only, minus some. The table has 150,000 to 200,000 clones, about 85% seen once. The material sequenced was peripheral blood. All receptors derive from a man between 18 and 29 years old with acute or convalescent COVID-19.

V is TRBV6-5 and J is TRBJ1-1; a weak D match, TRBD1 (5 bases). Deletions cut 8 bases from V and 5 bases from J, with 9 bases between. This CDR3 contains 11 residues. Per the germline V gene, CDR1 is MNHEY and CDR2 is SVGAGI. CDR3 DNA: TGTGCCAGCCCCGGGGGAACTGAAGCTTTCTTT. It specifies CASPGGTEAFF.

A word on this clone: A read error may produce the germline difference seen at one junction end. This chain uses TRBV7-2 with TRBJ1-2; 8 bases agree with TRBD1. The CDR3 is made up of 13 amino acids. Germline V gene sequence: CDR1 SGHTA, CDR2 FQGNSA. In DNA, the CDR3 is TGTGCCAGCAGCTTAATAGACAGGGGAATTATTTCCTTC. Its translation: CASSLIDRGIISF.

This clone was counted only a few times. For the CDR3, the DNA is TGCGCCAGCAGCTTGGCCCCTGACAGGGCCTCCGGAGGCTACACCTTC. Translating it yields CASSLAPDRASGGYTF. This rearrangement joins TRBV5-1 to TRBJ1-2; the match to TRBD1 covers 7 bases. Germline trimming cut 0 bases from V and 8 bases from J; bases unmatched to any gene: 13. This CDR3 has 16 residues. Germline-derived CDR1 and CDR2 are SGHRS and YFSETQ.

The chain couples TRBV10-3 to TRBJ1-2, with TRBD1 matching over 8 bases. The germline CDR1 and CDR2 sequences are ENHRY and SYGVKD. Germline trimming cut 5 bases from V and 8 bases from J; bases unmatched to any gene: 7. This CDR3 has 13 amino acids. DNA for the CDR3: TGTGCCATCAGTTACGCAGGGGGCCAGGGCTACACCTTC. This codes for CAISYAGGQGYTF.

The chain combines TRBV25-1 with TRBJ1-6; the D gene is possibly TRBD1 (5 bases). CDR3 length equals 15 residues. V lost 2 bases, J lost 0 bases, and 5 bases lay in between. From germline, CDR1 is MGHDK and CDR2 SYGVNS. CDR3 protein: CASSEDSSYNSPLHF. The DNA of the CDR3 is TGTGCCAGCAGTGAAGACAGCTCCTATAATTCACCCCTCCACTTT.

The V gene is TRBV5-1, the J gene TRBJ1-4, with 7 bases fitting TRBD1. Trimming at V came to 4 bases and at J to 0 bases, leaving 6 bases not matched to a gene. The CDR3 has 16 residues. The germline CDR1 and CDR2 sequences are SGHRS and YFSETQ. The CDR3 nucleotides are TGCGCCAGCAGCCCTGGGGACAGCCCAACTAATGAAAAACTGTTTTTT. Encoded protein: CASSPGDSPTNEKLFF.

In DNA, the CDR3 is TGTGCCAGCAGCTTCGAGGACAGGGTTAGGAGTGGCTACACCTTC. Its translation is CASSFEDRVRSGYTF. The genes are TRBV7-9 and TRBJ1-2, with 8 bases that match TRBD1. This CDR3 is built from 15 residues. Germline CDR1 reads SEHNR; CDR2 reads FQNEAQ (reference sequence). Germline trimming cut 3 bases from V and 7 bases from J; bases unmatched to any gene: 10.

The rearrangement joins TRBV5-4 to TRBJ2-5, with 9 positions matching TRBD2. The germline gives CDR1 SGHNT, CDR2 YYREEE (reference sequence). The CDR3 runs 15 residues. Germline trimming cut 0 bases from V and 2 bases from J; bases unmatched to any gene: 2. The CDR3 DNA is TGTGCCAGCAGCTTGGAGCGGGGGGCTCAAGAGACCCAGTACTTC. Amino acid sequence: CASSLERGAQETQYF. The full variable domain, completed using reference TRBV5-4 and TRBJ2-5, is ETGVTQSPTHLIKTRGQQVTLRCSSQSGHNTVSWYQQALGQGPQFIFQYYREEENGRGNFPPRFSGLQFPNYSSELNVNALELDDSALYLCASSLERGAQETQYFGPGTRLLVL.

This chain joins TRBV14 and TRBJ1-2; D is uncertain. CDR3 length: 12 amino acids. Germline loops: CDR1 SGHDN, CDR2 FVKESK. The germline V and J ends were trimmed by 1 base and 13 bases, with 13 bases remaining between them. This chain's CDR3 is CASSQAADYPTF. In DNA form, the CDR3 reads TGTGCCAGCAGCCAAGCCGCGGATTATCCCACCTTC. Filled out from reference TRBV14 and TRBJ1-2, the complete variable domain reads EAGVTQFPSHSVIEKGQTVTLRCDPISGHDNLYWYRRVMGKEIKFLLHFVKESKQDESGMPNNRFLAERTGGTYSTLKVQPAELEDSGVYFCASSQAADYPTFGSGTRLTVV.

The chain couples TRBV5-8 to TRBJ1-5; TRBD1 matches at 9 bases. The trim removed 4 bases at V and 0 bases at J, leaving 14 bases unmatched. Germline V gives CDR1 SGHTS, CDR2 YDEGEE. CDR3 size: 19 residues. The CDR3 DNA reads TGTGCCAGCAGCCGGGGGACAGGGTGGGGACAATATAGCAATCAGCCCCAGCATTTT. Protein product: CASSRGTGWGQYSNQPQHF. Supplemented by reference TRBV5-8 and TRBJ1-5, the full variable domain reads EAGVTQSPTHLIKTRGQQATLRCSPISGHTSVYWYQQALGLGLQFLLWYDEGEERNRGNFPPRFSGRQFPNYSSELNVNALELEDSALYLCASSRGTGWGQYSNQPQHFGDGTRLSIL.

J is TRBJ1-4 and V is TRBV2, with 9 positions matching TRBD1. Germline values: CDR1 SNHLY, CDR2 FYNNEI. This CDR3 has 14 residues. With 7 bases clipped from V and 4 bases from J, the junction kept 4 bases outside the gene matches. The CDR3 sequence is CASILDRGNEKLFF. The CDR3 DNA is TGTGCCAGCATTCTGGACAGGGGTAATGAAAAACTGTTTTTT. The full variable domain, with the rest looked up from reference TRBV2 and TRBJ1-4, is EPEVTQTPSHQVTQMGQEVILRCVPISNHLYFYWYRQILGQKVEFLVSFYNNEISEKSEIFDDQFSVERPDGSNFTLKIRSTKLEDSAMYFCASILDRGNEKLFFGSGTQLSVL.

The chain joins TRBV7-8 to TRBJ1-4; 11 nucleotides match TRBD1. CDR3 length: 17 amino acids. Unmatched junction bases numbered 4, after V lost 2 bases and J lost 2 bases. Germline CDR1 and CDR2: SGHVS and FQNEAQ. CDR3 sequence: CASSLRTGGDTNEKLFF. The CDR3 DNA reads TGTGCCAGCAGCTTACGGACAGGGGGCGATACTAATGAAAAACTGTTTTTT.

This chain connects TRBV5-1 to TRBJ2-7; perhaps TRBD2 as D (6 bases). The CDR3 has 14 residues. The V and J ends lost 4 bases and 5 bases respectively, with 16 bases between them. CDR1 and CDR2 from the germline V gene are SGHRS and YFSETQ. The CDR3 region is CASSLLGGLDEQYV. The CDR3 bases are TGCGCCAGCAGCCTCCTCGGGGGATTAGACGAGCAGTACGTC.

This clone was picked up one time. The V and J genes are TRBV29-1 and TRBJ2-5, with D possibly TRBD2 on 6 matching bases. The CDR3 extends over 10 amino acids. Germline V gene sequence: CDR1 SQVTM, CDR2 ANQGSEA. The V end was cut by 5 bases, the J end by 5 bases, with 6 bases between. The CDR3 DNA reads as TGCAGCGTTCGGGGGGAGACCCAGTACTTC. Protein: CSVRGETQYF.

J is TRBJ2-5 and V is TRBV18, with 7 positions matching TRBD1. Trimming at V came to 2 bases and at J to 2 bases, leaving 8 bases not matched to a gene. The germline gives CDR1 KGHSH, CDR2 LQKENI. This CDR3 has 16 amino acids. The CDR3 sequence: CASSPGLGQSQETQYF. The CDR3 DNA sequence: TGTGCCAGCTCACCAGGGCTGGGACAGAGTCAAGAGACCCAGTACTTC. Combining the CDR3 with reference TRBV18 and TRBJ2-5 gives the whole variable domain NAGVMQNPRHLVRRRGQEARLRCSPMKGHSHVYWYRQLPEEGLKFMVYLQKENIIDESGMPKERFSAEFPKEGPSILRIQQVVRGDSAAYFCASSPGLGQSQETQYFGPGTRLLVL.

The table lists this clone with a few counts. The V and J genes are TRBV18 and TRBJ2-7; 11 bases fit TRBD1. V dropped 4 bases and J dropped 5; count of bases not matched to a gene: 4. This CDR3 contains 14 residues. CDR1 is KGHSH and CDR2 is LQKENI in the germline V gene. In DNA form, the CDR3 reads TGTGCCAGCTCACGAGGACAGGGGGCTGACGAGCAGTACTTC. Its translation: CASSRGQGADEQYF.

This clone was counted a few times. In DNA form, the CDR3 reads TGCGCCAGCAGCGTGAGGGGGGGAGAAACTGAAGCTTTCTTT. Its protein is CASSVRGGETEAFF. The chain uses TRBV5-1 and TRBJ1-1; D is possibly TRBD1 (6 bases). V was cut by 4 bases and J by 5 bases, with 15 bases left in between. The CDR3 is 14 residues long. Germline CDR1 SGHRS, CDR2 YFSETQ.

V is TRBV6-6 and J is TRBJ2-7, with a tentative D call TRBD1 (6 bases). CDR3 length equals 13 residues. The ends were cut back, 3 bases at V and 4 bases at J, with 10 bases in the middle. Per germline, CDR1 MNHNY and CDR2 SVGAGI (reference sequence). CDR3 region: CASSYAGEYEQYV. CDR3 bases: TGTGCCAGCAGTTATGCAGGGGAGTACGAGCAGTACGTC.

The genes are TRBV27 and TRBJ1-6, with D perhaps matching TRBD1 (5 bases). V shed 3 bases and J shed 9 bases, with 6 bases lying between them. Germline assignment: CDR1 MNHEY and CDR2 SMNVEV (reference sequence). CDR3 length equals 12 residues. The DNA of the CDR3 is TGTGCCAGCAGTTTGGGGCGTTCACCCCTCCACTTT. It is translated as CASSLGRSPLHF.

This chain uses TRBV7-8 with TRBJ1-1; 8 bases are shared with TRBD1. Trimming at V came to 5 bases and at J to 4 bases, leaving 12 bases not matched to a gene. Per germline, CDR1 SGHVS and CDR2 FQNEAQ. CDR3 length equals 16 residues. The CDR3 DNA follows: TGTGCCAGCAGCCGACAGGGGTCTTTACAGAGCACTGAAGCTTTCTTT. It is translated as CASSRQGSLQSTEAFF.

There are a few counts of this clone. The V call is TRBV6-1, the J call TRBJ2-1; D is possibly TRBD1 (5 bases). The CDR3 covers 13 residues. CDR1 and CDR2 (germline): MNHNS, SASEGT. The ends were cut back, 2 bases at V and 11 bases at J, with 13 bases in the middle. The CDR3 loop is CASSERQSIKQFF. The CDR3 DNA sequence: TGTGCCAGCAGTGAAAGACAGTCAATTAAGCAGTTCTTC.

This clone was recorded once. The rearrangement uses TRBV30 and TRBJ2-3; weak D call: TRBD2 (7 bases). The V gene lost 1 base and the J gene lost 4 bases, with 15 bases spanning the gap. The CDR3 loop spans 15 amino acids. In germline, CDR1 is GTSNPN, CDR2 SVGIG (reference sequence). This CDR3 reads CAWSGGGGGADTQYF. The DNA of the CDR3 is TGTGCCTGGAGTGGAGGGGGTGGGGGGGCAGATACGCAGTATTTT.

CDR3 sequence: CASSFHEGNYEQYF. The CDR3 DNA is TGCGCCAGCAGCTTTCACGAGGGTAACTACGAGCAGTACTTC. The rearrangement uses TRBV5-1 and TRBJ2-7; D may be TRBD2 (5 bases). The germline V gene has CDR1 SGHRS and CDR2 YFSETQ. The length of the CDR3 is 14 residues. The V end lost 2 bases, the J end lost 3 bases, and 12 bases lay between the germline ends.

The chain links TRBV6-5 to TRBJ1-2; TRBD1 aligns across 7 bases. The ends lost 10 bases at V and 1 base at J; junction bases unmatched: 9. Germline-derived CDR1 and CDR2 are MNHEY and SVGAGI. The CDR3 is 14 amino acids. The CDR3 loop is CATGPDRFNYGYTF. The CDR3 DNA follows: TGTGCCACGGGACCGGACAGGTTTAACTATGGCTACACCTTC.

The chain couples TRBV19 to TRBJ1-3; 12 bases line up with TRBD1. The CDR3 covers 20 residues. CDR1 and CDR2 (germline): LNHDA, SQIVND (reference sequence). Germline trimming cut 9 bases from V and 0 bases from J; bases unmatched to any gene: 18. This CDR3 reads CASSPGRDRGRLSSGNTIYF. CDR3 in DNA: TGTGCCAGCTCGCCGGGACGGGACAGGGGGCGACTAAGCTCTGGAAACACCATATATTTT.